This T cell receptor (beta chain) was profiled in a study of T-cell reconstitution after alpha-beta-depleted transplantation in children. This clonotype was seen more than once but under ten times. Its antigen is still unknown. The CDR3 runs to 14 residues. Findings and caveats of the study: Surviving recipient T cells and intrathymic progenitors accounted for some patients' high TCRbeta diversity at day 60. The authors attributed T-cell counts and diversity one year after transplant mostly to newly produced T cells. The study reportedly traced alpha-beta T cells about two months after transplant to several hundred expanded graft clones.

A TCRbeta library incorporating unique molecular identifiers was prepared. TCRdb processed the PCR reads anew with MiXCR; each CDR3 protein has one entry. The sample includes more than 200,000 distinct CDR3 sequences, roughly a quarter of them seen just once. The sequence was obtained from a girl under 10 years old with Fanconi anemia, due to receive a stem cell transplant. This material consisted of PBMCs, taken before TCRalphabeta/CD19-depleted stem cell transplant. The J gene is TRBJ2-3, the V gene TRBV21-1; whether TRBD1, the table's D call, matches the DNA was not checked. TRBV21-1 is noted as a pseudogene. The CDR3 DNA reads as TGTGCCAGCAGCAAATTGGGGGCAACAGATACGCAGTATTTT. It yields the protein CASSKLGATDTQYF.